One and the same sample provided the 19 T cell receptor beta chains below, sequenced in a study of T cell changes during pregnancy in multiple sclerosis. The data were produced by immunoSEQ multiplex PCR, yet TCRdb's version contains in-frame clones alone and is incomplete. The table lists 35,000 to 45,000 clones, roughly nine tenths of them singletons. The source material was CD4+ T cells from peripheral blood mononuclear cells, sampled after pregnancy. These receptor sequences come from a female donor with multiple sclerosis, enrolled in a pregnancy study.

V usage is TRBV2 and J usage is TRBJ2-1, with D perhaps matching TRBD1 (6 bases). Trimming stripped 7 bases from V and 7 bases from J, with 17 bases between. The CDR3 spans 14 residues. CDR1 is SNHLY and CDR2 is FYNNEI in the germline V gene. The CDR3: CASIRSGDGNEQFF. The CDR3 bases are TGTGCCAGCATTAGGTCAGGGGATGGTAATGAGCAGTTCTTC.

The CDR3 is CASSPRPAGGTETQYF. DNA for the CDR3: TGTGCCAGCTCACCACGCCCAGCGGGGGGGACGGAGACCCAGTACTTC. The V gene is TRBV18, the J gene TRBJ2-5, with 10 positions matching TRBD2. The J segment lost 5 bases and the V segment lost 1 base, leaving 7 bases of the junction unmatched. This CDR3 contains 16 residues. Germline loops: CDR1 KGHSH, CDR2 LQKENI.

The chain is built from TRBV10-3 and TRBJ1-1, with 8 bases fitting TRBD1. The CDR3 sequence is 15 residues long. Germline values: CDR1 ENHRY, CDR2 SYGVKD. J was trimmed by 10 bases and V by 6 bases; bases with no gene match: 16. In nucleotides, the CDR3 is TGTGCCATCAGGAGACAGGGGTGCCTGAAACGTGGAGCTTTCTTT. Translated: CAIRRQGCLKRGAFF.

The DNA of the CDR3 is TGTGCCACCGTAGGACAGGGAAGCTTCTATGGCTACACCTTC. Translating gives CATVGQGSFYGYTF. The gene calls are TRBV7-9 and TRBJ1-2; 8 bases match TRBD1. The CDR3 is made up of 14 amino acids. Germline V gene data show CDR1 as SEHNR and CDR2 as FQNEAQ (reference sequence). The J segment lost 4 bases and the V segment lost 10 bases, leaving 11 bases of the junction unmatched. Based on the CDR3 plus reference TRBV7-9 and TRBJ1-2, the full variable domain is DTGVSQNPRHKITKRGQNVTFRCDPISEHNRLYWYRQTLGQGPEFLTYFQNEAQLEKSRLLSDRFSAERPKGSFSTLEIQRTEQGDSAMYLCATVGQGSFYGYTFGSGTRLTVV.

This CDR3 is CASSQGLAGGPGQETQYF. CDR3 coding DNA: TGCGCCAGCAGCCAGGGACTAGCGGGGGGGCCCGGTCAAGAGACCCAGTACTTC. The chain combines TRBV5-1 with TRBJ2-5, with TRBD2 matching 16 bases. Trimming removed 4 bases from V and 2 bases from J; junction bases left unmatched: 8. The length of the CDR3 is 18 residues. Germline V lookup: CDR1 SGHRS, CDR2 YFSETQ.

In its sample, this clone was seen a few times. The CDR3 loop reads CASSWAGLVSPYNEQFF. The CDR3 coding sequence is TGCGCCAGCAGCTGGGCCGGACTAGTCAGTCCCTACAATGAGCAGTTCTTC. The V gene is TRBV5-1, the J gene TRBJ2-1; 7 bases agree with TRBD2. The germline gives CDR1 SGHRS, CDR2 YFSETQ. The J segment lost 2 bases and the V segment lost 3 bases, leaving 11 bases of the junction unmatched. This CDR3 is 17 amino acids long.

The chain uses TRBV11-2 and TRBJ1-3; D ambiguous. The germline V gene has CDR1 SGHAT and CDR2 FQNNGV. This CDR3 comprises 15 residues. Trimming took 1 base from V and 1 from J, leaving 8 bases between them. DNA for the CDR3: TGTGCCAGCAGCTTAGGCCGGTCTTCTGGAAACACCATATATTTT. Translation gives CASSLGRSSGNTIYF.

V and J are TRBV7-9 and TRBJ2-1; TRBD1 is a possible D gene (6 bases). Germline V lookup: CDR1 SEHNR, CDR2 FQNEAQ (reference sequence). Trimming took 3 bases from V and 7 from J, leaving 13 bases between them. The CDR3 covers 14 residues. The CDR3 coding sequence is TGTGCCAGCAGCTTCAGGGGTCAGGCTAATGAGCAGTTCTTC. It translates to CASSFRGQANEQFF.

This clone was recorded only once. The chain joins TRBV19 to TRBJ2-1; 13 bases are shared with TRBD2. From germline, CDR1 is LNHDA and CDR2 SQIVND (reference sequence). J was trimmed by 9 bases and V by 11 bases; bases with no gene match: 10. This CDR3 contains 14 residues. The CDR3 protein is CAARTSGGLGEQFF. CDR3 DNA: TGTGCCGCCCGGACTAGCGGGGGCTTGGGTGAGCAGTTCTTC. The full variable domain, completed using reference TRBV19 and TRBJ2-1, is DGGITQSPKYLFRKEGQNVTLSCEQNLNHDAMYWYRQDPGQGLRLIYYSQIVNDFQKGDIAEGYSVSREKKESFPLTVTSAQKNPTAFYLCAARTSGGLGEQFFGPGTRLTVL.

The chain joins TRBV19 to TRBJ1-4; no reliable D call. Deletions cut 1 base from V and 8 bases from J, with 17 bases between. The germline V gene encodes CDR1 LNHDA and CDR2 SQIVND (reference sequence). There are 16 residues in the CDR3. The CDR3 sequence is CASSIGFRGGREKLFF. CDR3 DNA sequence: TGTGCCAGTAGTATAGGATTTCGGGGAGGGCGAGAAAAACTGTTTTTT.

The rearrangement uses TRBV7-2 and TRBJ1-1; unclear D gene. V was shortened by 5 bases and J by 3 bases, with 10 bases between the two germline ends. The CDR3 extends over 13 amino acids. The germline gives CDR1 SGHTA, CDR2 FQGNSA. CDR3 amino acids: CASSLQEYTEAFF. The CDR3 DNA follows: TGTGCCAGCAGCCTGCAGGAATACACTGAAGCTTTCTTT.

The chain combines TRBV18 with TRBJ1-2; D is possibly TRBD1 (6 bases). Germline lookup yields CDR1 KGHSH and CDR2 LQKENI. CDR3 length equals 14 residues. V shed 2 bases and J shed 6 bases, with 13 bases lying between them. The CDR3 loop reads CASSPDTGSDGYTF. CDR3 nucleotide sequence: TGTGCCAGCTCACCAGATACAGGGTCTGATGGCTACACCTTC.

V and J are TRBV18 and TRBJ1-1, with D uncertain. Per germline, CDR1 KGHSH and CDR2 LQKENI. V was trimmed by 1 base and J by 1 base, leaving 16 bases between them. The CDR3 is made up of 17 amino acids. CDR3 sequence reads: CASSPQLPWEGNTEAFF. DNA of the CDR3: TGTGCCAGCTCACCACAGCTCCCGTGGGAGGGGAACACTGAAGCTTTCTTT.

The rearrangement joins TRBV28 to TRBJ1-3; 8 bases agree with TRBD1. The junction had 7 bases not matched to a gene; V was cut back by 5 bases and J by 4 bases. CDR1 is MDHEN, CDR2 SYDVKM, per germline. The CDR3 consists of 15 residues. The CDR3 region is CASSTSTGAGNTIYF. In DNA form, the CDR3 reads TGTGCCAGCAGTACATCGACAGGGGCGGGAAACACCATATATTTT.

Regarding this clone: At one boundary the junction diverges from the germline segment, which might be a read error. The CDR3 DNA is TGTGCTAGCAGCTTAGGTCAGGGGGAGTCCTACGAGCAGTACTTC. Protein: CASSLGQGESYEQYF. The chain combines TRBV7-7 with TRBJ2-7; 7 nucleotides match TRBD1. The CDR3 spans 15 residues. CDR1 SSHAT and CDR2 FNYEAQ come from the germline V gene (reference sequence).

This chain joins TRBV2 and TRBJ2-1, with D perhaps matching TRBD1 (5 bases). Trimming took off 7 bases at V and 4 bases at J, with 8 bases between the two ends. This CDR3 has 12 amino acids. Germline V gives CDR1 SNHLY, CDR2 FYNNEI. CDR3 DNA: TGTGCCAGCATAAAGGGGTACAATGAGCAGTTCTTC. Amino acid sequence: CASIKGYNEQFF.

The rearrangement joins TRBV6-6 to TRBJ1-1, with D possibly being TRBD1 (5 bases). This CDR3 is 11 amino acids long. Germline CDR1 MNHNY, CDR2 SVGAGI (reference sequence). Deletions cut 7 bases from V and 5 bases from J, with 8 bases between. The CDR3 protein is CASTQGTEAFF. In DNA form, the CDR3 reads TGTGCCAGCACCCAGGGTACTGAAGCTTTCTTT.

This clone was seen a single time. The chain carries TRBV7-3 and TRBJ1-2, with TRBD1 matching over 9 bases. After removal of 3 bases from V and 8 bases from J, the junction contained 7 bases not matched to a gene. The CDR3 totals 14 residues. Per the germline V gene, CDR1 is SGHTA and CDR2 is FQGTGA. As DNA, the CDR3 is TGTGCCAGCAGCTTCGACAGGGGGGGAGCGGGCTACACCTTC. Protein: CASSFDRGGAGYTF.

V gene TRBV19 combines with J gene TRBJ1-1; D uncertain. The germline V gene has CDR1 LNHDA and CDR2 SQIVND (reference sequence). Trimming took 1 base from V and 1 from J, leaving 7 bases between them. The CDR3 extends over 14 amino acids. This chain's CDR3 is CASSIVPSNTEAFF. The CDR3 DNA reads as TGTGCCAGTAGTATAGTCCCTTCGAACACTGAAGCTTTCTTT.